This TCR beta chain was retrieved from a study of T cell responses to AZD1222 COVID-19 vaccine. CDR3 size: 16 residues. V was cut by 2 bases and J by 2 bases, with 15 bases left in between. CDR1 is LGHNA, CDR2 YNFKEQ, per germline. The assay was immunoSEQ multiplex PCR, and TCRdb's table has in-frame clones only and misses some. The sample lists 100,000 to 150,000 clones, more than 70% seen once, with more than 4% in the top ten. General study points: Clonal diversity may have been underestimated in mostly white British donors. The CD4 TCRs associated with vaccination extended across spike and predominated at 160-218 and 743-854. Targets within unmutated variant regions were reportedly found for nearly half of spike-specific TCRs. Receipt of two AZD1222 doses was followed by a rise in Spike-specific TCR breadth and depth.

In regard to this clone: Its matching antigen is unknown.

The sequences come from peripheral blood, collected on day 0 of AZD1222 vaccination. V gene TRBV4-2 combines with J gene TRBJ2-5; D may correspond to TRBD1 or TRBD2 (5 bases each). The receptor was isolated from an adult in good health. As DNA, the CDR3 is TGTGCCAGCAGCCAACCGGGACGTCTGGAACAAGAGACCCAGTACTTC. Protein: CASSQPGRLEQETQYF.